This T cell receptor beta chain was found in a study of T cell responses to AZD1222 COVID-19 vaccine. Data came from immunoSEQ multiplex PCR; TCRdb stores just in-frame clones and leaves some out. The sample includes roughly 30,000 clones, roughly 78% seen only once; the top ten take roughly 5%. Trimming at V came to 4 bases and at J to 3 bases, leaving 12 bases not matched to a gene. The germline V gene encodes CDR1 SGHRS and CDR2 YFSETQ. There are 16 residues in the CDR3. Sequences were derived from peripheral blood, sampled on day 0 of AZD1222 vaccination. The clonotype comes from an adult in good health. The chain combines TRBV5-1 with TRBJ1-1, with 7 bases identical to TRBD1. The CDR3: CASSRTSTGRYTEAFF. The CDR3 coding sequence is TGCGCCAGCAGCCGAACTTCGACAGGGAGGTACACTGAAGCTTTCTTT.